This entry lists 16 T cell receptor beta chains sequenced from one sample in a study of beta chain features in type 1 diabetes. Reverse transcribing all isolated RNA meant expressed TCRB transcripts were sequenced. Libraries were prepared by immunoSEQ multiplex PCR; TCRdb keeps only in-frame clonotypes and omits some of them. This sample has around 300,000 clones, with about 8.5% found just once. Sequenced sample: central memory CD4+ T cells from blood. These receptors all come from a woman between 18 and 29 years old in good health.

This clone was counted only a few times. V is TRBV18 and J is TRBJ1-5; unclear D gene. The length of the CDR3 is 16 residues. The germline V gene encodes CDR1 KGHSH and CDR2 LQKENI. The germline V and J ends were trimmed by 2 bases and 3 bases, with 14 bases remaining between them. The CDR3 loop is CASSPVSAIANQPQHF. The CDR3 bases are TGTGCCAGCTCACCAGTTAGTGCCATCGCCAATCAGCCCCAGCATTTT.

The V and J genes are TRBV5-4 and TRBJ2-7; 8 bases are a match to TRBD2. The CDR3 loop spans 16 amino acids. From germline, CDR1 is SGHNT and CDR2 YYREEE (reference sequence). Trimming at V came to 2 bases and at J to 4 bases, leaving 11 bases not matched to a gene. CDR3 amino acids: CASSLGPGAGGYEQYF. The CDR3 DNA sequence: TGTGCCAGCAGCTTAGGCCCAGGGGCGGGAGGATACGAGCAGTACTTC.

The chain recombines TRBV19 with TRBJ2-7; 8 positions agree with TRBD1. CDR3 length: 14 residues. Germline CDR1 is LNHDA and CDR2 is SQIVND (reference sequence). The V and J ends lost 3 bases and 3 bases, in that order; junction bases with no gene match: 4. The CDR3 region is CASSMTGDLYEQYF. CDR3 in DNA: TGTGCCAGTAGTATGACAGGGGATCTCTACGAGCAGTACTTC.

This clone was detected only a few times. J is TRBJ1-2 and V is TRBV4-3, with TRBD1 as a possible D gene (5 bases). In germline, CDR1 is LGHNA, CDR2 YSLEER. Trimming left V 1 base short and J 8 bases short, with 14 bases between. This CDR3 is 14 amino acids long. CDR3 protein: CASSQVDSPRGYTF. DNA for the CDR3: TGCGCCAGCAGCCAAGTTGACAGCCCTAGGGGCTACACCTTC.

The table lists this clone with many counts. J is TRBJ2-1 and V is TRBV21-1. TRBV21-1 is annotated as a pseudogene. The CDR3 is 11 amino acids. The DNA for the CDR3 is TGTGCCAGCACCGCTCCGAATGAGCAGTTCTTC. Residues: CASTAPNEQFF.

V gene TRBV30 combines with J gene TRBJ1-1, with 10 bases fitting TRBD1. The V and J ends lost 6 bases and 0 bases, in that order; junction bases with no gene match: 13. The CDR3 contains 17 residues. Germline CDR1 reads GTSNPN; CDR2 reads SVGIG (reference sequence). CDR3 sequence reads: CACSGTGDHVLNTEAFF. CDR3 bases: TGTGCCTGCTCCGGGACAGGGGACCACGTTTTGAACACTGAAGCTTTCTTT.

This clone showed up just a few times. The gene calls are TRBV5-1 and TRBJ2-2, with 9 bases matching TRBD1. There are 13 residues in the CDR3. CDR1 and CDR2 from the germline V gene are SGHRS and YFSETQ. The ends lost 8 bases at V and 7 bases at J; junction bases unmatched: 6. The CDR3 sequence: CASRTGEDGELFF. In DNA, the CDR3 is TGCGCCAGTAGGACAGGGGAAGACGGGGAGCTGTTTTTT.

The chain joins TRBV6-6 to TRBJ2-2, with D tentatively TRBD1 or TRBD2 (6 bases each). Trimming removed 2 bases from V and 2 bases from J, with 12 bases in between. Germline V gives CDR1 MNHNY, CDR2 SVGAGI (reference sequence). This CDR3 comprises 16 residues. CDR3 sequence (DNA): TGTGCCAGCAGTTACAGTTCGGGGGCAAACACCGGGGAGCTGTTTTTT. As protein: CASSYSSGANTGELFF.

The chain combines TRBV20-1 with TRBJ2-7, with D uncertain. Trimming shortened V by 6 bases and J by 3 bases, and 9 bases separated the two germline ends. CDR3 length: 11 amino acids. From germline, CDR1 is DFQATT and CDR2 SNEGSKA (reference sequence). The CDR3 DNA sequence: TGCAGTGCCCAAGACGGCTACGAGCAGTACTTC. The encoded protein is CSAQDGYEQYF.

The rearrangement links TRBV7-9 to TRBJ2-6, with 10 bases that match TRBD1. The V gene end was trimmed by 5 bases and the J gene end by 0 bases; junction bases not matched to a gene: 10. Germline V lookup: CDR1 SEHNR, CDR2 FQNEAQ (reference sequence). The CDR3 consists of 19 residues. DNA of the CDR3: TGTGCCAGCAGCGATAGATCCGGGACAGGGGCCTCTGGGGCCAACGTCCTGACTTTC. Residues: CASSDRSGTGASGANVLTF.

CDR3 sequence (DNA): TGCGCCAGCAGCCAAGAGAGACGCGGCGGCAAGCTGTTTTTT. Protein sequence: CASSQERRGGKLFF. The rearrangement uses TRBV4-3 and TRBJ2-2; D is uncertain. Trimming stripped 0 bases from V and 12 bases from J, with 14 bases between. Germline CDR1 is LGHNA and CDR2 is YSLEER. The CDR3 contains 14 residues.

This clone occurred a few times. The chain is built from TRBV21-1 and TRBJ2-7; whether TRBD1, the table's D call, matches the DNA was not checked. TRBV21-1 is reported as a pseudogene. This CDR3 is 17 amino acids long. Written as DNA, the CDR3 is TGTGCCAGCAGCGCCACAACCGGGACAGGTGAAACCTACGAGCAGTACGTC. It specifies CASSATTGTGETYEQYV.

CDR3 in amino acids: CASSGNTGITEAFF. CDR3 DNA: TGTGCCAGCAGCGGCAACACAGGGATTACTGAAGCTTTCTTT. V usage is TRBV9 and J usage is TRBJ1-1; TRBD1 might be the D (6 bases). CDR3 size: 14 residues. Per the germline V gene, CDR1 is SGDLS and CDR2 is YYNGEE. V was clipped by 3 bases and J by 5 bases, with 14 bases between them.

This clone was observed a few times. In DNA, the CDR3 is TGTGCCAGCAGCGACATTGCGGGCGGTGAGCAGTTCTTC. Amino acid sequence: CASSDIAGGEQFF. The genes are TRBV7-9 and TRBJ2-1, with D possibly TRBD2 on 5 matching bases. V dropped 5 bases and J dropped 9 bases, with 14 bases sitting between them. CDR1 is SEHNR and CDR2 is FQNEAQ in the germline V gene (reference sequence). The CDR3 consists of 13 residues.

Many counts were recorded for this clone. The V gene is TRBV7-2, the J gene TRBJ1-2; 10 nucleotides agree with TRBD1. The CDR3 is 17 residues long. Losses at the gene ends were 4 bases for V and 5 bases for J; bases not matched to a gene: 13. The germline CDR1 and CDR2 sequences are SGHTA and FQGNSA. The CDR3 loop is CASSSGTGVALVYGYTF. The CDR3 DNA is TGTGCCAGCAGCTCCGGGACAGGGGTGGCCCTGGTGTATGGCTACACCTTC.

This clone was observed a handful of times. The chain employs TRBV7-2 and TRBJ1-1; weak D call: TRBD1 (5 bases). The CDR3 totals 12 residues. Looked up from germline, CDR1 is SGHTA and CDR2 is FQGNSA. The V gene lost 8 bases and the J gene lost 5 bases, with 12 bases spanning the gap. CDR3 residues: CASGGKGTEAFF. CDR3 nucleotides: TGTGCCAGCGGGGGAAAGGGGACTGAAGCTTTCTTT. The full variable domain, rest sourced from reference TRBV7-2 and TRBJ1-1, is GAGVSQSPSNKVTEKGKDVELRCDPISGHTALYWYRQSLGQGLEFLIYFQGNSAPDKSGLPSDRFSAERTGGSVSTLTIQRTQQEDSAVYLCASGGKGTEAFFGQGTRLTVV.